The text below deals with one T cell receptor beta chain. Its matching antigen is unknown. The data were obtained in a study of metastatic and nonmetastatic thyroid tumors. Study-wide findings and caveats: Reportedly, malignant thyroid tumors had significantly higher TCR beta diversity than benign nodules, in blood and tumor.

All patients were untreated before thyroid surgery. Authors' analysis steps: What underpinned the distant-metastasis classifier for papillary thyroid cancer was the set of CDR3 differences across clinicopathological groups. MiXCR was used by TCRdb to re-call the PCR reads. It is TCRdb's table, rather than the study itself, that gives the V and J calls and clone size. The sample has 25,000 to 30,000 clones, less than 4% seen once. Trimming cost V 1 base and J 10 bases; bases outside gene matches: 7. This CDR3 contains 12 residues. Germline lookup yields CDR1 SQVTM and CDR2 ANQGSEA. Sequencing used blood. J is TRBJ2-7 and V is TRBV29-1, with 7 bases matching TRBD2. The receptor was derived from a male donor with papillary thyroid cancer or a benign thyroid nodule (not recorded which). Some clones in this sample may be carry-over from other donors' samples. The CDR3 nucleotides read TGCAGCGTTGAAGGGGCCGGGAGGCGTCAGTACTTC. Translating gives CSVEGAGRRQYF.